A single sample is the source of the 17 T cell receptor beta chains below, sequenced in a study of blood T cell dynamics during melanoma immunotherapy. Assay: immunoSEQ multiplex PCR; the TCRdb copy retains only in-frame clones and omits some. The sample holds 6,000 to 8,000 clones, around 82% seen once. The time point denotes: pre-treatment baseline. The specimen comprised blood, sampled from a patient treated with checkpoint blockade. The receptors were gathered from a human donor with melanoma.

The count of this clone is one. The rearrangement joins TRBV5-1 to TRBJ2-1; 7 bases map to TRBD1. CDR3 length equals 14 residues. Per the germline V gene, CDR1 is SGHRS and CDR2 is YFSETQ. J was trimmed by 9 bases and V by 0 bases; bases with no gene match: 6. In nucleotides, the CDR3 is TGCGCCAGCAGCTTGGGGGACAGTATTCTTGAGCAGTTCTTC. Translated: CASSLGDSILEQFF.

The chain joins TRBV5-1 to TRBJ2-1; 8 nucleotides line up with TRBD2. The CDR3 consists of 14 residues. With V trimmed by 7 bases and J by 2 bases, 5 bases remained unmatched. CDR1 and CDR2 from the germline V gene are SGHRS and YFSETQ. CDR3 residues: CASSNGGAYNEQFF. CDR3 coding DNA: TGCGCCAGCTCAAACGGGGGGGCCTACAATGAGCAGTTCTTC.

This clone was recorded only once. The chain employs TRBV18 and TRBJ2-2, with D perhaps TRBD1 (6 bases). CDR3 size: 14 residues. V was pared by 7 bases and J by 6 bases, with 15 bases between. Germline CDR1 KGHSH, CDR2 LQKENI. The CDR3 protein is CASLATTGSGELFF. The CDR3 region has the DNA TGTGCCAGCTTAGCGACTACAGGGTCCGGGGAGCTGTTTTTT. Drawing the rest from reference TRBV18 and TRBJ2-2, the complete variable domain is NAGVMQNPRHLVRRRGQEARLRCSPMKGHSHVYWYRQLPEEGLKFMVYLQKENIIDESGMPKERFSAEFPKEGPSILRIQQVVRGDSAAYFCASLATTGSGELFFGEGSRLTVL.

The V call is TRBV7-8, the J call TRBJ1-5; 8 bases are shared with TRBD1. The CDR3 is made up of 16 amino acids. V lost 5 bases to trimming and J lost 4 bases; unmatched junction nucleotides: 10. Germline V gene sequence: CDR1 SGHVS, CDR2 FQNEAQ. CDR3 protein: CASSGGLGQVNQPQHF. The CDR3 nucleotides read TGTGCCAGCAGCGGCGGTTTGGGACAGGTTAATCAGCCCCAGCATTTT.

The chain is built from TRBV29-1 and TRBJ2-1; TRBD2 matches at 7 bases. CDR1 SQVTM and CDR2 ANQGSEA come from the germline V gene. Germline trimming cut 4 bases from V and 1 base from J; bases unmatched to any gene: 4. CDR3 length: 14 amino acids. The CDR3 coding sequence is TGCAGCGTTGGGAGGCGGGAGTCCTACAATGAGCAGTTCTTC. Protein product: CSVGRRESYNEQFF.

The V call is TRBV6-4, the J call TRBJ1-1; TRBD1 is a possible D gene (6 bases). Germline CDR1 is MRHNA and CDR2 is SNTAGT. The CDR3 is 15 amino acids. The V end was cut by 5 bases, the J end by 2 bases, with 15 bases between. The CDR3 loop is CASSYGGALNTEAFF. CDR3 sequence (DNA): TGTGCCAGCAGTTACGGGGGCGCGTTAAACACTGAAGCTTTCTTT.

The J gene is TRBJ2-5, the V gene TRBV9; the D gene is possibly TRBD2 (5 bases). Trimming took off 0 bases at V and 5 bases at J, with 14 bases between the two ends. Germline CDR1 and CDR2: SGDLS and YYNGEE. CDR3 length equals 15 residues. The DNA for the CDR3 is TGTGCCAGCAGCGTAGGAAAGAATAGCGTTGAGACCCAGTACTTC. The encoded protein is CASSVGKNSVETQYF.

The V call is TRBV5-5, the J call TRBJ1-1; D ambiguous. CDR3 length equals 13 residues. Between the trimmed V and J ends, which lost 0 bases and 4 bases, there was a span of 7 bases. Germline lookup yields CDR1 SGHKS and CDR2 YYEKEE (reference sequence). In DNA, the CDR3 is TGTGCCAGCAGCTTGGTGGCAGGCACTGAAGCTTTCTTT. Encoded protein: CASSLVAGTEAFF.

V usage is TRBV11-2 and J usage is TRBJ1-4, with TRBD1 matching over 10 bases. The CDR3 covers 13 residues. J lost 7 bases, V lost 6 bases, and 2 bases had no gene match. CDR1 is SGHAT, CDR2 FQNNGV, per germline. The CDR3 bases are TGTGCCAGCAGGGGGACAGGGGTTGAAAAACTGTTTTTT. Translated, it gives CASRGTGVEKLFF.

The gene calls are TRBV29-1 and TRBJ1-1; D gene uncertain. Germline V gene sequence: CDR1 SQVTM, CDR2 ANQGSEA. Trimming removed 7 bases from V and 2 bases from J, with 11 bases in between. The CDR3 runs to 12 residues. This chain's CDR3 is CSGREGNTEAFF. The CDR3, as DNA: TGCAGCGGGAGGGAAGGAAACACTGAAGCTTTCTTT.

The chain carries TRBV19 and TRBJ2-2; D might be TRBD1 (5 bases). The CDR3 consists of 15 residues. Germline CDR1 reads LNHDA; CDR2 reads SQIVND (reference sequence). V was shortened by 8 bases and J by 10 bases, with 23 bases between the two germline ends. The CDR3 is CASSPLDNRPVELFF. CDR3 bases: TGTGCCAGTTCTCCGCTGGACAATAGGCCGGTGGAGCTGTTTTTT.

This sequence joins TRBV6-1 and TRBJ2-7, with D possibly matching TRBD2 (6 bases). V was cut by 9 bases and J by 11 bases, with 17 bases left in between. The CDR3 consists of 11 residues. Germline V gene data show CDR1 as MNHNS and CDR2 as SASEGT. Here the CDR3 DNA reads TGTGCCAGTTCTTCTCGGGAGAACAAGTACTTC. Translating gives CASSSRENKYF.

The chain has TRBV5-1 and TRBJ2-7; no firm D call. Per germline, CDR1 SGHRS and CDR2 YFSETQ. The CDR3 contains 14 residues. Trimming cost V 0 bases and J 0 bases, with 7 bases left between them. Here the CDR3 DNA reads TGCGCCAGCAGCTTGGTTGGTTCCTCCTACGAGCAGTACTTC. Translated: CASSLVGSSYEQYF.

This rearrangement joins TRBV28 to TRBJ1-6; D not certain. CDR1 and CDR2 from the germline V gene are MDHEN and SYDVKM. The CDR3 is 12 residues long. Trimming took 6 bases from V and 10 from J, leaving 10 bases between them. CDR3 coding DNA: TGTGCCAGCAGGGCTGGTGGGTCACCCCTCCACTTT. Amino acids: CASRAGGSPLHF.

The chain links TRBV18 to TRBJ1-1; the D gene is possibly TRBD1 (5 bases). Per the germline V gene, CDR1 is KGHSH and CDR2 is LQKENI. CDR3 size: 15 residues. V lost 0 bases to trimming and J lost 6 bases, with 14 bases between them. The CDR3 spells CASSPPGIGDPEAFF. The CDR3 DNA reads TGTGCCAGCTCACCACCCGGGATTGGGGACCCTGAAGCTTTCTTT. Together with reference TRBV18 and TRBJ1-1, the CDR3 gives the full variable domain: NAGVMQNPRHLVRRRGQEARLRCSPMKGHSHVYWYRQLPEEGLKFMVYLQKENIIDESGMPKERFSAEFPKEGPSILRIQQVVRGDSAAYFCASSPPGIGDPEAFFGQGTRLTVV.

V gene TRBV27 combines with J gene TRBJ1-6; maybe TRBD1 (5 bases). Germline values: CDR1 MNHEY, CDR2 SMNVEV (reference sequence). CDR3 length: 16 amino acids. The ends were cut back, 3 bases at V and 7 bases at J, with 16 bases in the middle. The CDR3 reads CASSFGAGRLNSPLHF. CDR3 sequence (DNA): TGTGCCAGCAGTTTTGGGGCGGGACGTCTAAATTCACCCCTCCACTTT.

V and J are TRBV9 and TRBJ1-3; D remains ambiguous. CDR1 is SGDLS, CDR2 YYNGEE, per germline. The CDR3 is made up of 15 amino acids. The V and J ends lost 0 bases and 0 bases respectively, with 7 bases between them. CDR3 protein: CASSVGFGSGNTIYF. The CDR3 DNA sequence: TGTGCCAGCAGCGTAGGGTTTGGCTCTGGAAACACCATATATTTT.